Shown below are 32 T cell receptor beta chains from a single sample sequenced in a study of shared T cell receptors in the human thymus. The repertoire was sequenced with immunoSEQ multiplex PCR; TCRdb's copy has only in-frame clones and lacks some. The top ten clones hold over 0.008% of a sample with approximately 660,000 clones, more than 75% of them seen once. The same data also went into a second study, on human thymus T cells.

The sequenced material came from thymocytes. These TCRs come from a boy younger than two with a congenital heart defect.

This sequence joins TRBV7-2 and TRBJ2-2; 9 bases match TRBD2. Losses at the gene ends were 5 bases for V and 7 bases for J; bases not matched to a gene: 14. This CDR3 is built from 17 residues. The germline CDR1 and CDR2 sequences are SGHTA and FQGNSA. CDR3 nucleotides: TGTGCCAGCAGCCCTTCGGGTAGCGGGAGTAAAGGCGGGGAGCTGTTTTTT. Protein: CASSPSGSGSKGGELFF.

The chain links TRBV12-5 to TRBJ2-7; TRBD1 matches 7 bases. Looked up from germline, CDR1 is LGHNT and CDR2 is FRNRAP. CDR3 size: 14 residues. Losses at the gene ends were 2 bases for V and 4 bases for J; bases not matched to a gene: 5. CDR3 residues: CASGLWQGVYEQYF. CDR3 in DNA: TGTGCTAGTGGTTTGTGGCAGGGGGTGTACGAGCAGTACTTC. The full variable domain, in which reference TRBV12-5 and TRBJ2-7 provide the parts outside the CDR3, is DARVTQTPRHKVTEMGQEVTMRCQPILGHNTVFWYRQTMMQGLELLAYFRNRAPLDDSGMPKDRFSAEMPDATLATLKIQPSEPRDSAVYFCASGLWQGVYEQYFGPGTRLTVT.

The chain has TRBV4-1 and TRBJ2-5, with TRBD2 matching 10 bases. The CDR3 covers 17 residues. The V gene end was trimmed by 2 bases and the J gene end by 1 base; junction bases not matched to a gene: 7. Germline CDR1 MGHRA, CDR2 YSYEKL. In nucleotides, the CDR3 is TGCGCCAGCAGCCAAAAGGCAACTAGCGGGACCCAAGAGACCCAGTACTTC. Translating it yields CASSQKATSGTQETQYF.

This clone has just one count. The chain is built from TRBV6-8 and TRBJ1-5, with 7 bases that match TRBD1. The CDR3 spans 15 residues. V was clipped by 2 bases and J by 9 bases; unmatched bases: 10. The germline gives CDR1 MNHGY, CDR2 SAAAGT. CDR3 residues: CASSYPTGPLWPQHF. CDR3 nucleotide sequence: TGTGCCAGCAGTTACCCGACAGGGCCTCTGTGGCCCCAGCATTTT.

The chain has TRBV30 and TRBJ2-7; TRBD1 agrees at 8 bases. J lost 3 bases, V lost 2 bases, and 9 bases had no gene match. The V gene's germline CDR1 is GTSNPN and CDR2 SVGIG (reference sequence). The CDR3 length is 15 residues. CDR3 amino acids: CAWSLNRDRNYEQYF. DNA of the CDR3: TGTGCCTGGAGTCTGAACCGGGACAGGAACTACGAGCAGTACTTC.

The chain combines TRBV6-1 with TRBJ2-1, with 8 bases aligning to TRBD1. CDR1 MNHNS and CDR2 SASEGT come from the germline V gene. This CDR3 is 17 amino acids long. The ends lost 8 bases at V and 3 bases at J; junction bases unmatched: 15. This CDR3 is CASHEGRGQGSYNEQFF. CDR3 nucleotides: TGTGCCAGCCATGAAGGACGCGGACAGGGAAGCTACAATGAGCAGTTCTTC.

V is TRBV15 and J is TRBJ2-3, with D possibly TRBD1 on 6 matching bases. The germline gives CDR1 LNHNV, CDR2 YYDKDF (reference sequence). The CDR3 is 16 residues long. Trimming shortened V by 2 bases and J by 3 bases, and 15 bases separated the two germline ends. The CDR3 DNA is TGTGCCACCAGCAGACGCCCGGGACACCCTACAGATACGCAGTATTTT. Its protein is CATSRRPGHPTDTQYF.

V and J are TRBV30 and TRBJ2-7; D gene ambiguous. Germline V lookup: CDR1 GTSNPN, CDR2 SVGIG (reference sequence). The CDR3 extends over 13 amino acids. Trimming pared 1 base from V and 0 bases from J, leaving 7 bases between. The CDR3 bases are TGTGCCTGGAGTGCGCGGCACTCCTACGAGCAGTACTTC. Translated: CAWSARHSYEQYF.

CDR3 DNA sequence: TGTGCCAGCAGCTCCAATAATATAGCGGGGGAAGAGACCCAGTACTTC. This encodes CASSSNNIAGEETQYF. The chain employs TRBV13 and TRBJ2-5, with 9 bases identical to TRBD2. Germline V lookup: CDR1 PRHDT, CDR2 FYEKMQ (reference sequence). The CDR3 runs to 16 residues. With 4 bases clipped from V and 3 bases from J, the junction kept 9 bases outside the gene matches.

This clone was recorded once. This rearrangement joins TRBV4-2 to TRBJ2-1, with 9 nucleotides matching TRBD2. The CDR3 totals 17 residues. CDR1 and CDR2 (germline): LGHNA, YNFKEQ. V lost 2 bases to trimming and J lost 5 bases; unmatched junction nucleotides: 10. The CDR3 DNA sequence: TGTGCCAGCAGCCAATCCCTCATAGCGGGAGCGAACAATGAGCAGTTCTTC. This codes for CASSQSLIAGANNEQFF.

The rearrangement joins TRBV7-8 to TRBJ2-2, with D possibly TRBD2 on 5 matching bases. With 0 bases removed from V and 1 base from J, the gap between germline ends came to 21 bases. The CDR3 is 20 amino acids. Germline loops: CDR1 SGHVS, CDR2 FQNEAQ. CDR3 bases: TGTGCCAGCAGCTTAGCCTACTCCGGGCCCTCCGAGGGGAACACCGGGGAGCTGTTTTTT. It translates to CASSLAYSGPSEGNTGELFF.

The chain links TRBV5-1 to TRBJ2-3, with TRBD2 matching 12 bases. CDR3 size: 20 residues. J gave up 0 bases and V 4 bases, and 15 bases lay outside the gene matches. Germline loops: CDR1 SGHRS, CDR2 YFSETQ. The CDR3 DNA reads as TGCGCCAGCAGCCCGGGAGGTTGGGCTAGCGGGAGGGTTAGCACAGATACGCAGTATTTT. Residues: CASSPGGWASGRVSTDTQYF.

This clone was seen once. The rearrangement uses TRBV6-5 and TRBJ1-1; the D gene is possibly TRBD1 (5 bases). CDR3 length: 14 residues. V was pared by 2 bases and J by 8 bases, with 15 bases between. Germline V CDR1 and CDR2: MNHEY, SVGAGI. The CDR3 DNA sequence: TGTGCCAGCAGTTACAATTGGGGTGACAGAGAAGCTTTCTTT. Protein: CASSYNWGDREAFF.

This clone was detected only once. V and J are TRBV6-1 and TRBJ2-6; TRBD2 agrees at 13 bases. The V gene end was trimmed by 1 base and the J gene end by 4 bases; junction bases not matched to a gene: 7. Germline V lookup: CDR1 MNHNS, CDR2 SASEGT. The CDR3 length is 19 residues. The CDR3 reads CASSEGLAGGQRGANVLTF. DNA for the CDR3: TGTGCCAGCAGTGAAGGACTAGCGGGGGGCCAGAGAGGGGCCAACGTCCTGACTTTC.

This clone has only one observation. CDR3 nucleotides: TGTGCCAGCAGCCAAGCCCACAGATCCTACTATGGCTACACCTTC. Amino acids: CASSQAHRSYYGYTF. The chain is built from TRBV14 and TRBJ1-2; D not resolved. Trimming shortened V by 1 base and J by 3 bases, and 12 bases separated the two germline ends. The CDR3 is 15 amino acids. Germline CDR1 and CDR2: SGHDN and FVKESK.

The chain joins TRBV4-3 to TRBJ2-7; 7 nucleotides line up with TRBD2. Trimming at V came to 0 bases and at J to 12 bases, leaving 17 bases not matched to a gene. This CDR3 is built from 16 residues. Germline V gives CDR1 LGHNA, CDR2 YSLEER. CDR3 protein: CASSQDRGDPSLLWYF. DNA for the CDR3: TGCGCCAGCAGCCAAGATCGGGGGGACCCCAGCCTATTATGGTACTTC.

This clone was recorded once. The genes are TRBV5-1 and TRBJ2-7; D uncertain. The CDR3 spans 14 residues. CDR1 is SGHRS and CDR2 is YFSETQ in the germline V gene. V shed 0 bases and J shed 2 bases, with 9 bases lying between them. The CDR3 loop is CASSLVGITYEQYF. The CDR3 nucleotides are TGCGCCAGCAGCTTGGTGGGCATTACCTACGAGCAGTACTTC.

The chain combines TRBV11-2 with TRBJ2-7, with 7 bases fitting TRBD2. J lost 6 bases, V lost 6 bases, and 14 bases had no gene match. The CDR3 runs to 15 residues. CDR1 and CDR2 (germline): SGHAT, FQNNGV. Here the CDR3 DNA reads TGTGCCAGCAGACCATTTGACCCGGCGGGGGTCGAGCAGTACTTC. Translation: CASRPFDPAGVEQYF.

In this sample, this clone turned up once. CDR3 DNA: TGTGCCAGCAGTCTCACGGGAATCGGGCCCCAGCATTTT. Translation gives CASSLTGIGPQHF. The chain combines TRBV27 with TRBJ1-5; D gene uncertain. In germline, CDR1 is MNHEY, CDR2 SMNVEV (reference sequence). V dropped 5 bases and J dropped 9 bases, with 14 bases sitting between them. This CDR3 comprises 13 residues.

The chain's CDR3 is CASSLAQFNTGELFF. The CDR3 DNA is TGTGCCAGCAGCTTAGCACAATTCAACACCGGGGAGCTGTTTTTT. The J gene is TRBJ2-2, the V gene TRBV7-9, with no clear D. CDR1 SEHNR and CDR2 FQNEAQ come from the germline V gene (reference sequence). The CDR3 loop spans 15 amino acids. V was clipped by 0 bases and J by 2 bases, with 7 bases between them.

The chain carries TRBV7-2 and TRBJ2-5; D may be TRBD2 (5 bases). V was clipped by 4 bases and J by 2 bases, with 11 bases between them. The germline V gene has CDR1 SGHTA and CDR2 FQGNSA. The CDR3 spans 14 residues. This chain's CDR3 is CASSSGLVQETQYF. CDR3 DNA: TGTGCCAGCAGCTCCGGACTGGTACAAGAGACCCAGTACTTC.

The V call is TRBV7-2, the J call TRBJ2-3, with 7 positions matching TRBD2. CDR3 length equals 17 residues. Losses at the gene ends were 3 bases for V and 1 base for J; bases not matched to a gene: 10. From germline, CDR1 is SGHTA and CDR2 FQGNSA. CDR3 sequence reads: CASSFFGGLICTDTQYF. CDR3 in DNA: TGTGCCAGCAGCTTTTTTGGGGGACTAATCTGCACAGATACGCAGTATTTT.

This rearrangement joins TRBV11-2 to TRBJ2-7; TRBD2 matches 7 bases. Germline V gives CDR1 SGHAT, CDR2 FQNNGV. The V and J ends lost 4 bases and 1 base, in that order; junction bases with no gene match: 4. The CDR3 length is 14 residues. This CDR3 is CASSWLAVSYEQYF. The DNA for the CDR3 is TGTGCCAGCAGCTGGCTAGCGGTATCCTACGAGCAGTACTTC.

The chain links TRBV7-9 to TRBJ2-7; tentatively, D is TRBD2 (5 bases). The length of the CDR3 is 13 residues. Germline V gene data show CDR1 as SEHNR and CDR2 as FQNEAQ (reference sequence). V was cut by 8 bases and J by 0 bases, with 11 bases left in between. CDR3 region: CASHVSGSYEQYF. The CDR3 region has the DNA TGTGCCAGCCACGTCAGCGGCTCCTACGAGCAGTACTTC.

The chain links TRBV11-2 to TRBJ2-1; tentative D call: TRBD2 (6 bases). This CDR3 has 14 amino acids. Germline-derived CDR1 and CDR2 are SGHAT and FQNNGV. Trimming shortened V by 5 bases and J by 4 bases, and 12 bases separated the two germline ends. In DNA form, the CDR3 reads TGTGCCAGCAGCGCCCCGGGACTGTACAATGAGCAGTTCTTC. It is translated as CASSAPGLYNEQFF.

V gene TRBV28 combines with J gene TRBJ2-7, with 7 bases matching TRBD1. This CDR3 contains 15 residues. The junction had 9 bases not matched to a gene; V was cut back by 6 bases and J by 1 base. CDR1 MDHEN and CDR2 SYDVKM come from the germline V gene. The CDR3 spells CASSPGTEDSYEQYF. CDR3 sequence (DNA): TGTGCCAGCAGCCCCGGGACAGAAGATTCCTACGAGCAGTACTTC.

The chain employs TRBV9 and TRBJ2-7; 8 positions agree with TRBD2. The CDR3 runs 15 residues. Unmatched junction bases numbered 6, after V lost 0 bases and J lost 4 bases. Looked up from germline, CDR1 is SGDLS and CDR2 is YYNGEE. As DNA, the CDR3 is TGTGCCAGCAGCGTAGGTAGCGGGACCGAATACGAGCAGTACTTC. Its translation is CASSVGSGTEYEQYF.

V usage is TRBV4-1 and J usage is TRBJ1-4, with D tentatively TRBD1 (5 bases). Germline values: CDR1 MGHRA, CDR2 YSYEKL. V lost 1 base and J lost 4, with 13 bases in between. This CDR3 is built from 16 residues. CDR3 sequence: CASSQGEGRFNEKLFF. The CDR3 coding sequence is TGCGCCAGCAGCCAAGGGGAGGGACGGTTTAATGAAAAACTGTTTTTT.

CDR3: CANAGYRGSGNTEAFF. The CDR3 bases are TGTGCCAACGCCGGTTACAGGGGAAGCGGGAACACTGAAGCTTTCTTT. The V and J genes are TRBV5-8 and TRBJ1-1; 7 nucleotides agree with TRBD1. CDR3 length equals 16 residues. Germline-derived CDR1 and CDR2 are SGHTS and YDEGEE. Trimming cost V 9 bases and J 1 base; bases outside gene matches: 15.

The rearrangement links TRBV20-1 to TRBJ2-5; possible D gene TRBD2, 7 bases. This CDR3 is built from 11 residues. Germline CDR1 reads DFQATT; CDR2 reads SNEGSKA (reference sequence). CDR3 sequence (DNA): TGCAGAGCCGGGGGGCGGGAGACCCAGTACTTC. Translated: CRAGGRETQYF.

The CDR3 DNA sequence: TGTGCCAGCAGAAGGGGCTCCTACAATGAGCAGTTCTTC. It is translated as CASRRGSYNEQFF. The V call is TRBV28, the J call TRBJ2-1; TRBD1 is a possible D gene (5 bases). The CDR3 has 13 amino acids. Germline CDR1 MDHEN, CDR2 SYDVKM. Between the trimmed V and J ends, which lost 6 bases and 0 bases, there was a span of 6 bases.

The rearrangement links TRBV5-4 to TRBJ2-1; 13 nucleotides line up with TRBD2. Germline CDR1 SGHNT, CDR2 YYREEE (reference sequence). The CDR3 totals 19 residues. Losses at the gene ends were 0 bases for V and 6 bases for J; bases not matched to a gene: 12. The CDR3, as DNA: TGTGCCAGCAGCTTGGAGTTACTAGCGGGAGGGTCCGGACCCAATGAGCAGTTCTTC. Its protein is CASSLELLAGGSGPNEQFF.